These 27 T cell receptor beta chains came from one sample sequenced in a study of T cell repertoires in cytomegalovirus infection. Their antigens remain unidentified. TCRdb reprocessed the reads with MiXCR, giving one entry per CDR3 protein. The data show about 130,000 distinct CDR3 sequences, about 31% seen once. The sequences come from CD8+ T cells from cultured PBMCs, collected from culture after CMV antigen stimulation. The receptors derive from a human donor in good health (CMV status not recorded). Some clones in this sample may be carry-over from other donors' samples.

This clonotype was observed a handful of times. This chain links TRBV5-5 with TRBJ1-1; TRBD1 might be the D (5 bases). The CDR3 has 15 residues. Germline V gene lookup returns CDR1 SGHKS and CDR2 YYEKEE (reference sequence). V was pared by 0 bases and J by 0 bases, with 9 bases between. DNA for the CDR3: TGTGCCAGCAGCTTGGATGGCAGGGTGAACACTGAAGCTTTCTTT. Translating it yields CASSLDGRVNTEAFF.

Only a few counts were recorded for this clonotype. The chain recombines TRBV6-1 with TRBJ2-7; either TRBD1 or TRBD2 may supply D (5 bases each). The germline V and J ends were trimmed by 5 bases and 4 bases, with 15 bases remaining between them. The CDR3 totals 14 residues. Germline CDR1 reads MNHNS; CDR2 reads SASEGT. The CDR3 DNA reads as TGTGCCAGCAGTCATACAGGTGGCGGGTACGAGCAGTACTTC. Translating gives CASSHTGGGYEQYF.

The CDR3 region is CASSYTGTGGFGDGYTF. The CDR3 coding sequence is TGTGCCAGCAGTTACACCGGGACAGGGGGCTTTGGGGATGGCTACACCTTC. The chain recombines TRBV6-5 with TRBJ1-2, with TRBD1 matching over 12 bases. CDR3 size: 17 residues. The ends lost 2 bases at V and 6 bases at J; junction bases unmatched: 10. Germline CDR1 MNHEY, CDR2 SVGAGI.

The gene calls are TRBV5-1 and TRBJ2-1, with 7 nucleotides matching TRBD2. The junction had 6 bases not matched to a gene; V was cut back by 2 bases and J by 4 bases. The germline CDR1 and CDR2 sequences are SGHRS and YFSETQ. The CDR3 has 15 amino acids. For the CDR3, the DNA is TGCGCCAGCAGCTTCGAGGGAGGGGTATACAATGAGCAGTTCTTC. It translates to CASSFEGGVYNEQFF.

The V call is TRBV10-3, the J call TRBJ2-7; D perhaps matches TRBD1 (6 bases). Germline CDR1 ENHRY, CDR2 SYGVKD. Between the trimmed V and J ends, which lost 4 bases and 2 bases, there was a span of 15 bases. The CDR3 runs 15 residues. Written as DNA, the CDR3 is TGTGCCATCAGTGGGACAGACCGTGGAACCTACGAGCAGTACTTC. It is translated as CAISGTDRGTYEQYF.

This sequence joins TRBV2 and TRBJ2-3, with 15 bases fitting TRBD2. This CDR3 spans 19 amino acids. V lost 6 bases to trimming and J lost 1 base; unmatched junction nucleotides: 11. CDR1 is SNHLY, CDR2 FYNNEI, per germline. Here the CDR3 reads CASRDPGLAGGPGTDTQYF. For the CDR3, the DNA is TGTGCCAGCAGAGACCCGGGACTAGCGGGGGGTCCCGGCACAGATACGCAGTATTTT.

J is TRBJ2-7 and V is TRBV6-5; D may be TRBD2 (6 bases). CDR3 length equals 15 residues. Germline V gives CDR1 MNHEY, CDR2 SVGAGI. V gave up 6 bases and J gave up 2 bases, with 17 bases separating them. CDR3 protein: CASSPDRTTPYEQYF. The CDR3 coding sequence is TGTGCCAGCAGCCCCGACCGGACTACCCCCTACGAGCAGTACTTC.

The chain couples TRBV7-2 to TRBJ2-7, with 7 bases identical to TRBD1. The CDR3 runs to 16 residues. From germline, CDR1 is SGHTA and CDR2 FQGNSA. Trimming cost V 4 bases and J 2 bases; bases outside gene matches: 11. CDR3 sequence: CASSWTGTEITYEQYF. The CDR3 DNA follows: TGTGCCAGCAGCTGGACCGGGACAGAGATAACCTACGAGCAGTACTTC.

V and J are TRBV6-1 and TRBJ1-5; D not certain. Trimming left V 8 bases short and J 9 bases short, with 23 bases between. The CDR3 is made up of 15 amino acids. From germline, CDR1 is MNHNS and CDR2 SASEGT. CDR3 DNA sequence: TGTGCCAGCTCCGAGCTTGGCAGTTACCCTGGGCCCCAGCATTTT. Amino acid sequence: CASSELGSYPGPQHF.

The rearrangement uses TRBV6-6 and TRBJ1-1; D is undetermined. CDR1 and CDR2 (germline): MNHNY, SVGAGI (reference sequence). The CDR3 is 16 residues long. Trimming left V 2 bases short and J 4 bases short, with 17 bases between. The chain's CDR3 is CASSYSLAKRGTEAFF. CDR3 coding DNA: TGTGCCAGCAGTTACAGTCTTGCCAAGCGCGGCACTGAAGCTTTCTTT.

As DNA, the CDR3 is TGTGCCACCAGCAGGGACAGGGCTAACGGCTACACCTTC. Its translation is CATSRDRANGYTF. The chain employs TRBV15 and TRBJ1-2; 8 bases fit TRBD1. V gave up 3 bases and J gave up 8 bases; unmatched junction bases: 5. The CDR3 has 13 amino acids. Germline-derived CDR1 and CDR2 are LNHNV and YYDKDF (reference sequence).

This clonotype was seen a handful of times. The J gene is TRBJ2-4, the V gene TRBV7-9; TRBD1 matches 7 bases. This CDR3 region has 17 residues. Germline values: CDR1 SEHNR, CDR2 FQNEAQ (reference sequence). The V gene end was trimmed by 1 base and the J gene end by 0 bases; junction bases not matched to a gene: 6. CDR3 sequence: CASSLDGTVGAKNIQYF. CDR3 coding DNA: TGTGCCAGCAGCTTAGACGGGACAGTCGGAGCCAAAAACATTCAGTACTTC.

V and J are TRBV20-1 and TRBJ1-2, with 10 bases aligning to TRBD1. Trimming took 2 bases from V and 8 from J; bases not matched to a gene: 8. The germline V gene encodes CDR1 DFQATT and CDR2 SNEGSKA (reference sequence). The CDR3 extends over 14 amino acids. CDR3 DNA: TGCAGTGCTAGAACCGGGACAGGGGTTTACGGCTACACCTTC. It translates to CSARTGTGVYGYTF.

The gene calls are TRBV6-1 and TRBJ2-7, with D tentatively TRBD1 (6 bases). CDR1 and CDR2 (germline): MNHNS, SASEGT. Trimming removed 3 bases from V and 0 bases from J, with 6 bases in between. The length of the CDR3 is 13 residues. The CDR3 bases are TGTGCCAGCAGTGAGGACAGCTCCTACGAGCAGTACTTC. Its protein is CASSEDSSYEQYF.

J is TRBJ1-4 and V is TRBV7-9; D might be TRBD1 (6 bases). V gave up 5 bases and J gave up 7 bases, with 17 bases separating them. The CDR3 totals 15 residues. In germline, CDR1 is SEHNR, CDR2 FQNEAQ (reference sequence). The CDR3 DNA reads as TGTGCCAGCAGCGTGGGGCCAGGGGCGGGTGAAAAACTGTTTTTT. It yields the protein CASSVGPGAGEKLFF.

This clonotype was found many times. The J gene is TRBJ2-2, the V gene TRBV4-1; the D gene is possibly TRBD2 (6 bases). V lost 0 bases and J 7 bases, leaving 15 bases between the germline ends. The CDR3 is 16 residues long. CDR1 and CDR2 from the germline V gene are MGHRA and YSYEKL. CDR3 nucleotides: TGCGCCAGCAGCCAAGATTCCCGGGGGATCGGCGGGGAGCTGTTTTTT. It codes for CASSQDSRGIGGELFF.

This chain uses TRBV4-2 with TRBJ2-1, with 8 bases fitting TRBD2. The CDR3 runs to 15 residues. Trimming took 4 bases from V and 0 from J; bases not matched to a gene: 2. The germline V gene has CDR1 LGHNA and CDR2 YNFKEQ. The CDR3 protein is CASSLSGDSYNEQFF. CDR3 sequence (DNA): TGTGCCAGCAGCCTTAGCGGGGACTCCTACAATGAGCAGTTCTTC.

This clonotype came up a few times. V gene TRBV5-6 combines with J gene TRBJ2-5; maybe TRBD1 (5 bases). V lost 2 bases and J 7 bases, leaving 24 bases between the germline ends. CDR3 size: 17 residues. Per germline, CDR1 SGHDT and CDR2 YYEEEE. The CDR3 is CASSLSGSGNKEGTQYF. As DNA, the CDR3 is TGTGCCAGCAGCTTATCCGGGTCAGGGAACAAAGAAGGGACCCAGTACTTC.

The table lists this clonotype with a few counts. This chain links TRBV19 with TRBJ2-7, with 7 bases matching TRBD1. Looked up from germline, CDR1 is LNHDA and CDR2 is SQIVND (reference sequence). The CDR3 consists of 15 residues. V lost 6 bases to trimming and J lost 3 bases; unmatched junction nucleotides: 11. The CDR3 region has the DNA TGTGCCAGTAGCCCATCTTTCGGGACAGTCTACGAGCAGTACTTC. Residues: CASSPSFGTVYEQYF.

This clonotype was found a few times. The rearrangement uses TRBV11-2 and TRBJ2-1; D is ambiguous. This CDR3 has 15 residues. Germline CDR1 and CDR2: SGHAT and FQNNGV. The V end was cut by 8 bases, the J end by 0 bases, with 14 bases between. The CDR3 loop reads CASASEFSSYNEQFF. The CDR3, as DNA: TGTGCCAGCGCCTCCGAGTTTTCCTCCTACAATGAGCAGTTCTTC.

This clonotype was counted at least ten times. V gene TRBV7-2 combines with J gene TRBJ2-3; 12 bases map to TRBD2. The CDR3 runs 15 residues. Germline CDR1 SGHTA, CDR2 FQGNSA. Germline trimming cut 3 bases from V and 4 bases from J; bases unmatched to any gene: 2. The DNA of the CDR3 is TGTGCCAGCAGCTTGACTAGCGGGGGTGCAGATACGCAGTATTTT. Translating gives CASSLTSGGADTQYF.

The chain combines TRBV6-1 with TRBJ2-5; 7 bases align to TRBD1. The V gene end was trimmed by 6 bases and the J gene end by 2 bases; junction bases not matched to a gene: 9. CDR1 and CDR2 from the germline V gene are MNHNS and SASEGT. The CDR3 totals 15 residues. The DNA of the CDR3 is TGTGCCAGCAGCTCAGGACAGGTCCTACAAGAGACCCAGTACTTC. Translating it yields CASSSGQVLQETQYF.

This clonotype has only a few counts. The chain's CDR3 is CASRLQRTSNQPQHF. In DNA, the CDR3 is TGTGCCAGCAGACTGCAGAGAACTAGCAATCAGCCCCAGCATTTT. This chain connects TRBV6-5 to TRBJ1-5; D unresolved. Trimming stripped 6 bases from V and 0 bases from J, with 12 bases between. The V gene's germline CDR1 is MNHEY and CDR2 SVGAGI. This CDR3 is built from 15 residues.

The gene calls are TRBV27 and TRBJ2-2; D is possibly TRBD2 (6 bases). CDR3 length: 18 residues. Germline-derived CDR1 and CDR2 are MNHEY and SMNVEV (reference sequence). The germline V and J ends were trimmed by 0 bases and 2 bases, with 16 bases remaining between them. Written as DNA, the CDR3 is TGTGCCAGCAGTTTATCAATGCTCGGGGGAATAAACACCGGGGAGCTGTTTTTT. This codes for CASSLSMLGGINTGELFF.

The chain carries TRBV10-3 and TRBJ2-1; 8 bases align to TRBD2. The J segment lost 5 bases and the V segment lost 6 bases, leaving 9 bases of the junction unmatched. Germline V lookup: CDR1 ENHRY, CDR2 SYGVKD. The CDR3 spans 15 residues. The CDR3 is CAIRTPTSGNNEQFF. In DNA form, the CDR3 reads TGTGCCATCAGGACCCCTACTAGCGGCAACAATGAGCAGTTCTTC.

The chain joins TRBV12-3 or TRBV12-4 to TRBJ1-4, with TRBD1 matching over 8 bases. Unmatched junction bases numbered 11, after V lost 4 bases and J lost 7 bases. The CDR3 length is 16 residues. The CDR3 sequence: CASSYRTGQNPEKLFF. The CDR3 region has the DNA TGTGCCAGCAGTTACCGGACAGGGCAGAACCCTGAAAAACTGTTTTTT.

The rearrangement links TRBV29-1 to TRBJ2-7; perhaps TRBD2 as D (6 bases). CDR1 SQVTM and CDR2 ANQGSEA come from the germline V gene. This CDR3 is built from 14 residues. Trimming left V 7 bases short and J 0 bases short, with 16 bases between. The CDR3 coding sequence is TGCAGCGCATTGGCGGGACCGATCTCCTACGAGCAGTACTTC. As protein: CSALAGPISYEQYF.